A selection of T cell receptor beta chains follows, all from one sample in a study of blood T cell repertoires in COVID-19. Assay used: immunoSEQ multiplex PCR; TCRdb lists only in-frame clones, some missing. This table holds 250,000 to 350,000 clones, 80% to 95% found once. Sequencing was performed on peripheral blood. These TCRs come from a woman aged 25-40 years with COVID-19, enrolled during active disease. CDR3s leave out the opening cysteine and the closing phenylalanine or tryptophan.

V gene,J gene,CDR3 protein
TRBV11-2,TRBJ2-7,ASSTRTSGIEEQY
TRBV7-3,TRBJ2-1,ASSLNPSARSQQF
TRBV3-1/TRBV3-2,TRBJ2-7,ASSQGQTYEQY
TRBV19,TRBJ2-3,ASSTASGVSTDTQY
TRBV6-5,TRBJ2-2,ASNLDRETGELF
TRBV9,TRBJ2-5,ASSVATGEVETQY
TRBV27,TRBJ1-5,ASSSLPGSNQPQH
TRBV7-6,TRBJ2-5,ASSLVLSGQETQY
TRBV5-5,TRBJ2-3,ASSLGLAGPTDTQY
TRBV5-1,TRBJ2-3,ASSLGREFPDTQY
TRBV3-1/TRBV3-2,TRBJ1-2,ASSPSQGSYGYT
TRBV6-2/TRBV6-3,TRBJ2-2,ASSLTRGNTGELF
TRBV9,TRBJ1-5,ASSVGVSNQPQH
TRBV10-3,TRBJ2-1,AISESKQGARNEQF
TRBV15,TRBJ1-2,ATSRDLASSGYT
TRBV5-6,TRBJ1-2,ASSLRGLGYGYT
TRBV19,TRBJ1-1,ASSATGTAEAF
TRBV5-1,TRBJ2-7,ASSLLAGGNIEQY